Listed below are T cell receptor beta chains from one sample, sequenced in a study of blood T cells in healthy people across ages. TCRdb re-called the 5' RACE reads through MiXCR, storing one row per CDR3 protein. The sample has around 750,000 distinct CDR3 sequences, about 48% seen once. The sequenced material came from blood. The receptor source for this set is an elderly man in good health. Both conserved end residues are part of each CDR3. Each record gives: D gene, V gene, clone size, J gene, CDR3 protein, CDR3 DNA. The D gene is left open where the match is weak. For some rows the clone size is stated as once, few or many, or as a class when expanded; others skip it.

>-|TRBV12-3/TRBV12-4|-|TRBJ2-5
CASSLRGAVHEGDQAETQYF
TGTGCCAGCAGTTTGAGGGGGGCGGTCCATGAGGGAGACCAGGCAGAGACCCAGTACTTC
>-|TRBV20-1|-|TRBJ2-6
CSSSSLRANVLTF
TGCAGTTCCTCCAGTCTCAGGGCCAACGTCCTGACTTTC
>TRBD2|TRBV27|-|TRBJ2-7
CASSSSLTSGNYNEQYF
TGTGCCAGCAGTTCCTCCCTTACTAGCGGGAACTACAATGAGCAGTACTTC
>-|TRBV4-2|many|TRBJ2-6
CASRPLLGRSSGANVLTF
TGTGCCAGCAGACCGCTTTTAGGGCGTAGCTCTGGGGCCAACGTCCTGACTTTC
>-|TRBV21-1|-|TRBJ2-7
CASSKGYRVPYEQYF
TGTGCCAGCAGCAAAGGATACAGGGTACCCTACGAGCAGTACTTC
>TRBD1|TRBV2|-|TRBJ2-5
CASSRDSRVIEYF
TGTGCCAGCAGTCGGGACAGTAGGGTGATCGAGTACTTC
>-|TRBV29-1|few|TRBJ2-5
CSVSRAAPETQYF
TGCAGCGTTAGCCGGGCCGCCCCAGAGACCCAGTACTTC
>-|TRBV29-1|-|TRBJ2-7
CSVATDNEQYF
TGCAGCGTGGCGACAGACAATGAGCAGTACTTC
>-|TRBV7-2|-|TRBJ1-2
CASSFSTTGNYGYTF
TGTGCCAGCAGCTTTTCAACAACAGGGAACTATGGCTACACCTTC
>TRBD2|TRBV9|-|TRBJ2-7
CASSVSPGGQYEQYF
TGTGCCAGCAGCGTTTCCCCGGGAGGGCAATACGAGCAGTACTTC
>TRBD2|TRBV20-1|-|TRBJ2-1
CSTRDLAGGPYNEQFF
TGCAGTACAAGGGATCTAGCGGGAGGACCATACAATGAGCAGTTCTTC
>TRBD2|TRBV20-1|-|TRBJ2-1
CSAQRSGLATYNEQFF
TGCAGTGCCCAACGTTCGGGACTAGCCACATACAATGAGCAGTTCTTC
>-|TRBV20-1|few|TRBJ2-5
CSGAKTAEKTQYF
TGCAGTGGGGCGAAGACAGCCGAGAAGACCCAGTACTTC
>-|TRBV6-5|few|TRBJ1-2
CASSRDGVNYGYTF
TGTGCCAGCAGTCGGGACGGAGTTAACTATGGCTACACCTTC
>TRBD2|TRBV6-5|few|TRBJ2-1
CASRRTSGPYNEQFF
TGTGCCAGCAGGCGGACTAGCGGGCCCTACAATGAGCAGTTCTTC
>TRBD2|TRBV7-2|-|TRBJ2-1
CASSLEGASGAANEQFF
TGTGCCAGCAGCTTAGAAGGGGCTAGCGGGGCCGCCAATGAGCAGTTCTTC
>TRBD1|TRBV19|-|TRBJ1-2
CASSSPGQGAYGYTF
TGTGCCAGTAGCTCCCCGGGACAGGGGGCGTATGGCTACACCTTC
>TRBD2|TRBV6-1|-|TRBJ2-1
CASSPGLAGAEFF
TGTGCCAGCAGTCCGGGACTAGCGGGCGCAGAGTTCTTC
>-|TRBV3-1|-|TRBJ1-5
CASSQEWGRNQPQHF
TGTGCCAGCAGCCAAGAGTGGGGCAGAAATCAGCCCCAGCATTTT
>TRBD2|TRBV18|-|TRBJ2-1
CASSREGSGIGNEQFF
TGTGCCAGCTCTCGCGAAGGGAGCGGGATTGGGAATGAGCAGTTCTTC
>-|TRBV12-3/TRBV12-4|-|TRBJ1-2
CASSLLGNGVGGYTF
TGTGCCAGCAGTTTATTGGGTAATGGGGTCGGTGGCTACACCTTC
>-|TRBV7-8|few|TRBJ2-5
CASSLGREREAQYF
TGTGCCAGCAGCTTGGGCAGGGAGAGAGAGGCGCAGTACTTC
>-|TRBV7-2|once|TRBJ2-5
CASSLALFPYEQYF
TGTGCCAGCAGCTTAGCGCTTTTCCCATATGAGCAGTACTTC
>-|TRBV7-2|-|TRBJ2-3
CASSLSGPKHRYAYF
TGTGCCAGCAGCTTATCCGGACCTAAGCACAGATACGCGTATTTT
>TRBD2|TRBV5-1|-|TRBJ2-7
CASSPGLAGGREQYF
TGCGCCAGCAGCCCCGGACTAGCGGGAGGGCGCGAGCAGTACTTC
>-|TRBV9|-|TRBJ2-1
CASSVGFSPSYNEQFF
TGTGCCAGCAGCGTAGGCTTTAGTCCCTCCTACAATGAGCAGTTCTTC